The present T cell receptor beta chain was sequenced within a study of regulatory T cells in long-lasting Graves disease. The CDR3 has 13 amino acids. In germline, CDR1 is SNHLY, CDR2 FYNNEI. This clonotype was seen repeatedly, ten times or more. One end of the junction varies from germline; a read error may be responsible. Arm-PCR of CDR3 regions and iRepertoire HTBI primers were the basis on which TCR beta libraries were built. A single record per CDR3 protein comes from TCRdb applying MiXCR to the multiplex PCR reads. The sample consists of approximately 470,000 distinct CDR3 sequences, under 20% of them appearing once. Indicated time point: newly diagnosed GD, antithyroid drugs for less than 3 months. PBMC-derived RNA was used for the TCR library. This sample was shared with a second study, whose subject was T cells in Graves' hyperthyroidism and ophthalmopathy.

Sample: peripheral blood mononuclear cells (PBMCs), taken at new diagnosis, from a patient treated with antithyroid drugs. This clonotype originated in a man between 35 and 55 years old with Graves disease. The chain employs TRBV2 and TRBJ2-1; TRBD2 matches 8 bases. Here the CDR3 DNA reads TGTGCCAGCAATGAGCGGGAGTACATTGAGCAGTTCTTC. Residues: CASNEREYIEQFF.